This TCR beta chain stems from a study of T cell changes during pregnancy in multiple sclerosis. Generated by immunoSEQ multiplex PCR, the TCRdb table keeps only in-frame clones and is missing some. The sample lists 100,000 or so clones; just over 90% were seen once. CDR1 and CDR2 from the germline V gene are SGHAT and FQNNGV. V dropped 6 bases and J dropped 2 bases, with 14 bases sitting between them. The length of the CDR3 is 14 residues. This receptor was identified in a female donor with multiple sclerosis, enrolled in a pregnancy study. The sequences come from peripheral blood, collected after pregnancy. This chain uses TRBV11-2 with TRBJ2-7, with D possibly being TRBD1 (6 bases). The CDR3 DNA reads TGTGCCAGCAGACCCACAGGGACCCCCTACGAGCAGTACTTC. This codes for CASRPTGTPYEQYF.